This entry is about one TCR beta chain. These data originate in a study of blood T cell repertoires in COVID-19. Across the whole study: Sources were T cells, B-cell-depleted T cells, or PBMCs; the material itself was cDNA or gDNA.

TCRdb keeps only in-frame clones here, not all; method: immunoSEQ multiplex PCR. Here the sample spans 120,000 or so clones, about four fifths being singletons. This CDR3 contains 14 residues. Germline V lookup: CDR1 SEHNR, CDR2 FQNEAQ (reference sequence). Trimming took off 5 bases at V and 6 bases at J, with 16 bases between the two ends. This TCR was sampled from a woman aged 30 to 39 who had recovered from COVID-19. Sequencing used peripheral blood. The genes are TRBV7-9 and TRBJ1-2, with TRBD1 as a possible D gene (5 bases). The CDR3: CASSRVGGSDGYTF. The CDR3 region has the DNA TGTGCCAGCAGCCGTGTCGGGGGATCTGATGGCTACACCTTC.